The 19 T cell receptor beta chains below were found in one sample sequenced in a study of T cells in Graves' hyperthyroidism and ophthalmopathy. Amplification targeted TCR beta CDR3 regions from RNA transcripts. First-round RT-PCR with HTBI primers amplified the TCR CDR3 region. TCRdb itself ran the multiplex PCR reads through MiXCR, one entry per CDR3 protein. The table has around 290,000 distinct CDR3 sequences, about an eighth seen once. The specimen was blood. Every receptor here comes from a woman aged 25 to 39 with Graves' hyperthyroidism that later progressed to Graves' ophthalmopathy.

This clonotype appeared many times. The chain couples TRBV11-3 to TRBJ1-3; TRBD1 might be the D (5 bases). V lost 5 bases and J lost 1, with 12 bases in between. Germline CDR1 and CDR2: SGHNT and YENEEA. The CDR3 is made up of 15 amino acids. The CDR3 sequence: CASSGGVGSGNTIYF. The DNA for the CDR3 is TGTGCCAGCAGCGGGGGTGTAGGTTCTGGAAACACCATATATTTT.

This clonotype was detected ten times or more. The V and J genes are TRBV5-1 and TRBJ2-7; D gene ambiguous. The V end lost 7 bases, the J end lost 3 bases, and 17 bases lay between the germline ends. CDR1 is SGHRS, CDR2 YFSETQ, per germline. The CDR3 totals 14 residues. CDR3 protein: CASREASPRYEQYF. The CDR3 DNA follows: TGCGCCAGCCGCGAAGCCAGTCCTCGCTACGAGCAGTACTTC.

This chain joins TRBV6-2 or TRBV6-3 and TRBJ2-1; D possibly corresponds to TRBD2 (6 bases). CDR1 is MNHEY, CDR2 SVGEGT, per germline. This CDR3 has 19 amino acids. Trimming took off 6 bases at V and 3 bases at J, with 27 bases between the two ends. The CDR3 is CASSNSLVMWDFLYNEQFF. The CDR3, as DNA: TGTGCCAGCAGCAACTCCCTGGTGATGTGGGACTTTCTCTACAATGAGCAGTTCTTC.

The gene calls are TRBV10-3 and TRBJ2-3; 8 bases line up with TRBD2. V lost 8 bases to trimming and J lost 5 bases; unmatched junction nucleotides: 18. Germline V CDR1 and CDR2: ENHRY, SYGVKD. The CDR3 spans 17 residues. The CDR3 DNA sequence: TGTGCCATCCGGGAGGGTGAGGTGACGGGCGCGGGAGATACGCAGTATTTT. Its protein is CAIREGEVTGAGDTQYF.

This clonotype was recorded at least ten times. The CDR3 DNA reads TGTGCCAGCGGTATAAGCGGCAAATCTCGCAATGAGCAGTTCTTC. It yields the protein CASGISGKSRNEQFF. The rearrangement links TRBV28 to TRBJ2-1; tentatively, D is TRBD2 (5 bases). Germline-derived CDR1 and CDR2 are MDHEN and SYDVKM. The CDR3 loop spans 15 amino acids. V dropped 8 bases and J dropped 6 bases, with 20 bases sitting between them.

In its sample, this clonotype was seen many times. V usage is TRBV27 and J usage is TRBJ2-1, with D hard to call. The CDR3 contains 14 residues. V dropped 3 bases and J dropped 6 bases, with 12 bases sitting between them. The germline gives CDR1 MNHEY, CDR2 SMNVEV (reference sequence). The CDR3 sequence is CASSFDPLGNEQFF. CDR3 sequence (DNA): TGTGCCAGCAGTTTCGATCCTCTGGGCAATGAGCAGTTCTTC.

This clonotype has a count of ten or more. V and J are TRBV2 and TRBJ2-1; D possibly corresponds to TRBD1 (7 bases). CDR3 size: 16 residues. Germline CDR1 and CDR2: SNHLY and FYNNEI. V lost 4 bases and J 7 bases, leaving 20 bases between the germline ends. The CDR3 is CASSVQGTPTGNEQFF. CDR3 coding DNA: TGTGCCAGCAGTGTACAGGGGACTCCGACTGGTAATGAGCAGTTCTTC.

This clonotype was counted ten times or more. CDR3 bases: TGTGCCAGCAGCTTCTCTAGGGACAAGGCGAACACCGGGGAGCTGTTTTTT. Protein sequence: CASSFSRDKANTGELFF. The rearrangement joins TRBV7-2 to TRBJ2-2; the D gene is possibly TRBD1 (6 bases). V lost 3 bases and J 0 bases, leaving 14 bases between the germline ends. Germline loops: CDR1 SGHTA, CDR2 FQGNSA. The CDR3 runs to 17 residues.

This clonotype was counted many times. V usage is TRBV2 and J usage is TRBJ1-2; D unresolved. The CDR3 covers 15 residues. With 1 base removed from V and 3 bases from J, the gap between germline ends came to 12 bases. In germline, CDR1 is SNHLY, CDR2 FYNNEI. This CDR3 reads CASSEDWELDYGYTF. CDR3 sequence (DNA): TGTGCCAGCAGTGAAGACTGGGAACTGGACTATGGCTACACCTTC.

This clonotype came up many times. The V gene is TRBV6-2 or TRBV6-3, the J gene TRBJ2-5; D ambiguous. This CDR3 is built from 15 residues. Per germline, CDR1 MNHEY and CDR2 SVGEGT. V was cut by 0 bases and J by 4 bases, with 12 bases left in between. This CDR3 is CASSYSVWDGETQYF. The DNA for the CDR3 is TGTGCCAGCAGTTACTCGGTTTGGGATGGAGAGACCCAGTACTTC.

A word on this clonotype: A much larger clone sits a single nucleotide away, making a read error possible. The V gene is TRBV28, the J gene TRBJ1-4; D not certain. The CDR3 runs to 12 residues. The germline V gene encodes CDR1 MDHEN and CDR2 SYDVKM. CDR3 amino acids: CASSTGLRKLLF. CDR3 DNA: TGTGCCAGCAGCACTGGACTAAGAAAACTGCTTTTT.

This clonotype appeared many times. The rearrangement uses TRBV6-2 or TRBV6-3 and TRBJ2-1, with a tentative D call TRBD2 (6 bases). The V end lost 1 base, the J end lost 8 bases, and 12 bases lay between the germline ends. CDR1 and CDR2 (germline): MNHEY, SVGEGT. This CDR3 has 14 amino acids. The CDR3 sequence is CASSYFREFDEQFF. The CDR3 DNA sequence: TGTGCCAGCAGTTACTTCCGGGAGTTTGATGAGCAGTTCTTC.

A few counts support this clonotype. The V gene is TRBV5-8, the J gene TRBJ2-3; unclear D gene. CDR3 length: 14 residues. The germline gives CDR1 SGHTS, CDR2 YDEGEE. V was shortened by 2 bases and J by 6 bases, with 13 bases between the two germline ends. The CDR3, as DNA: TGTGCCAGCAGCTTTATCAGCAACGAGGATACGCAGTATTTT. Translated: CASSFISNEDTQYF.

This clonotype was seen only a few times. In DNA, the CDR3 is TGTGCCACCAGCAGAGATCAGGGGAAGCAGTTCTTC. Translated, it gives CATSRDQGKQFF. The chain recombines TRBV15 with TRBJ2-1; possibly TRBD1 for D (6 bases). V gave up 0 bases and J gave up 11 bases, with 8 bases separating them. The germline CDR1 and CDR2 sequences are LNHNV and YYDKDF (reference sequence). The CDR3 loop spans 12 amino acids.

This clonotype showed up just a few times. The chain uses TRBV20-1 and TRBJ1-4; no firm D call. This CDR3 spans 13 amino acids. The germline V gene encodes CDR1 DFQATT and CDR2 SNEGSKA (reference sequence). The CDR3 DNA follows: TGCAGACCCGAGGGAGCGAAGGGTGAAAAACTGTTTTTT. Translated, it gives CRPEGAKGEKLFF.

Many counts were recorded for this clonotype. This chain connects TRBV19 to TRBJ2-5, with 7 bases identical to TRBD1. The CDR3 contains 15 residues. With V trimmed by 5 bases and J by 0 bases, 6 bases remained unmatched. Germline assignment: CDR1 LNHDA and CDR2 SQIVND (reference sequence). In nucleotides, the CDR3 is TGTGCCAGTAGTGACAGGGTCCCGTACCAAGAGACCCAGTACTTC. Residues: CASSDRVPYQETQYF.

The chain employs TRBV28 and TRBJ1-6; D not resolved. CDR3 length: 14 amino acids. V lost 2 bases and J lost 8, with 10 bases in between. Per the germline V gene, CDR1 is MDHEN and CDR2 is SYDVKM. This chain's CDR3 is CASSLPGYYSPLHF. In DNA, the CDR3 is TGTGCCAGCAGTTTACCGGGCTACTATTCACCCCTCCACTTT.

This clonotype was detected many times. The chain employs TRBV10-3 and TRBJ2-7, with D possibly being TRBD1 or TRBD2 (5 bases each). In germline, CDR1 is ENHRY, CDR2 SYGVKD. The CDR3 has 13 residues. The V and J ends lost 4 bases and 4 bases respectively, with 11 bases between them. The CDR3 region has the DNA TGTGCCATCAGTGGGGAGCAGGGTTACGAGCAGTACTTC. It encodes CAISGEQGYEQYF.

The V call is TRBV6-1, the J call TRBJ2-4; tentatively, D is TRBD1 (5 bases). Germline lookup yields CDR1 MNHNS and CDR2 SASEGT. V lost 8 bases to trimming and J lost 6 bases, with 11 bases between them. The CDR3 runs to 12 residues. The CDR3 here is CASSTDTNIQYF. The CDR3 DNA sequence: TGTGCCAGCTCGACAGACACAAACATTCAGTACTTC.